Below are 21 T cell receptor beta chains sequenced from a single sample in a study of Graves' ophthalmopathy and Graves' hyperthyroidism. Researchers took RNA transcripts and amplified TCR beta CDR3 regions from them. Second-round multiplex PCR came after first-round RT-PCR with HTBI primers. One entry per CDR3 protein, called by TCRdb with MiXCR from the multiplex PCR reads. This sample has around 400,000 distinct CDR3 sequences, with approximately 21% found just once. Sequencing was carried out using peripheral blood. The receptors come from a woman under 30 with stable Graves' hyperthyroidism.

This clonotype was counted ten times or more. Its ends do not fully match the called genes, so a read error is possible. V is TRBV2 and J is TRBJ2-3, with 7 positions matching TRBD1. CDR3 length equals 15 residues. CDR1 and CDR2 from the germline V gene are SNHLY and FYNNEI. This CDR3 reads CASSVDRVLTGTQYF. The CDR3 nucleotides are TGTGCCAGCAGTGTCGACAGGGTGTTGACAGGTACGCAGTATTTT.

This clonotype was counted many times. The J gene is TRBJ2-7, the V gene TRBV4-1; 7 bases agree with TRBD2. The CDR3 contains 16 residues. Germline trimming cut 4 bases from V and 2 bases from J; bases unmatched to any gene: 11. Per the germline V gene, CDR1 is MGHRA and CDR2 is YSYEKL. CDR3 region: CASSLSGGGKAYEQYF. The CDR3 DNA reads as TGCGCCAGCAGCCTTTCGGGGGGTGGGAAAGCCTACGAGCAGTACTTC.

The sample holds many counts of this clonotype. The genes are TRBV30 and TRBJ1-1; D is unresolved. The germline V gene has CDR1 GTSNPN and CDR2 SVGIG (reference sequence). The CDR3 consists of 13 residues. Trimming took 0 bases from V and 3 from J, leaving 8 bases between them. The CDR3 protein is CAWSVGGYTEAFF. DNA of the CDR3: TGTGCCTGGAGTGTGGGAGGCTACACTGAAGCTTTCTTT. Combining the CDR3 with reference TRBV30 and TRBJ1-1 gives the whole variable domain SQTIHQWPATLVQPVGSPLSLECTVEGTSNPNLYWYRQAAGRGLQLLFYSVGIGQISSEVPQNLSASRPQDRQFILSSKKLLLSDSGFYLCAWSVGGYTEAFFGQGTRLTVV.

V is TRBV10-3 and J is TRBJ1-1; no clear D gene. The CDR3 has 11 amino acids. Germline CDR1 reads ENHRY; CDR2 reads SYGVKD. V was clipped by 4 bases and J by 8 bases, with 8 bases between them. CDR3 nucleotides: TGTGCCATCAGTGGCGGAAAGGAAGCTTTCTTT. Protein: CAISGGKEAFF.

There are many counts of this clonotype. The chain recombines TRBV10-3 with TRBJ2-7, with TRBD1 as a possible D gene (6 bases). In germline, CDR1 is ENHRY, CDR2 SYGVKD. V was clipped by 7 bases and J by 4 bases, with 20 bases between them. The CDR3 has 15 residues. The CDR3 nucleotides read TGTGCCATCACAGGGGCGGCAGGCGGAAGGTACGAGCAGTACTTC. Translating it yields CAITGAAGGRYEQYF.

This clonotype was observed many times. J is TRBJ2-7 and V is TRBV7-2, with D unresolved. The germline V and J ends were trimmed by 2 bases and 3 bases, with 11 bases remaining between them. The CDR3 length is 14 residues. The germline CDR1 and CDR2 sequences are SGHTA and FQGNSA. The CDR3 loop reads CASSLRPKYYEQYF. DNA for the CDR3: TGTGCCAGCAGCTTACGACCTAAATACTACGAGCAGTACTTC.

This clonotype was recorded once. The chain links TRBV20-1 to TRBJ1-1; D remains unclear. Germline lookup yields CDR1 DFQATT and CDR2 SNEGSKA (reference sequence). The CDR3 consists of 12 residues. Trimming stripped 2 bases from V and 5 bases from J, with 9 bases between. The CDR3 nucleotides read TGCAGTGCTAGATATAGTGGGACTGAAGCTTTCTTT. This encodes CSARYSGTEAFF.

There are many counts of this clonotype. The chain joins TRBV27 to TRBJ1-1, with 7 bases lining up with TRBD1. V lost 5 bases, J lost 0 bases, and 9 bases stayed unmatched. The germline V gene has CDR1 MNHEY and CDR2 SMNVEV (reference sequence). CDR3 length: 16 amino acids. For the CDR3, the DNA is TGTGCCAGCAGTAAAAGTAACAGGGGCATGAACACTGAAGCTTTCTTT. Residues: CASSKSNRGMNTEAFF.

The sample holds many counts of this clonotype. The chain carries TRBV12-3 or TRBV12-4 and TRBJ2-7, with 10 positions matching TRBD1. The CDR3 is 14 amino acids. With V trimmed by 6 bases and J by 2 bases, 4 bases remained unmatched. CDR3 loop: CASRGQGKPYEQYF. The CDR3 DNA sequence: TGTGCCAGCAGGGGACAGGGGAAACCCTACGAGCAGTACTTC.

This clonotype was seen only a few times. The junction differs from germline at one of its ends, possibly a read error. The chain has TRBV2 and TRBJ2-7; maybe TRBD2 (6 bases). Per the germline V gene, CDR1 is SNHLY and CDR2 is FYNNEI. CDR3 size: 13 residues. CDR3 protein: CASGGIDPYDQYF. As DNA, the CDR3 is TGTGCCAGCGGGGGGATAGATCCCTACGATCAGTACTTC. Complete variable domain (other parts from reference TRBV2 and TRBJ2-7): EPEVTQTPSHQVTQMGQEVILRCVPISNHLYFYWYRQILGQKVEFLVSFYNNEISEKSEIFDDQFSVERPDGSNFTLKIRSTKLEDSAMYFCASGGIDPYDQYFGPGTRLTVT.

This clonotype has at least ten counts. V is TRBV30 and J is TRBJ2-2; TRBD1 aligns across 7 bases. This CDR3 has 14 residues. Per the germline V gene, CDR1 is GTSNPN and CDR2 is SVGIG (reference sequence). J was trimmed by 3 bases and V by 2 bases; bases with no gene match: 3. DNA for the CDR3: TGTGCCTGGAGTAGGGACAGCTACACCGGGGAGCTGTTTTTT. As protein: CAWSRDSYTGELFF. The full variable domain, its missing parts supplied by reference TRBV30 and TRBJ2-2, is SQTIHQWPATLVQPVGSPLSLECTVEGTSNPNLYWYRQAAGRGLQLLFYSVGIGQISSEVPQNLSASRPQDRQFILSSKKLLLSDSGFYLCAWSRDSYTGELFFGEGSRLTVL.

Points on this clonotype: This may come from a read error, since a much larger clone is one base off. The V gene is TRBV12-3 or TRBV12-4, the J gene TRBJ2-2; D remains unclear. CDR3 length equals 14 residues. V was pared by 11 bases and J by 0 bases, with 13 bases between. The CDR3: CAGMASPNTGELFF. CDR3 coding DNA: TGTGCCGGCATGGCGAGTCCGAACACCGGGGAGCTGTTTTTT.

This clonotype was observed a few times. The J gene is TRBJ2-7, the V gene TRBV7-9, with no clear D. The CDR3 loop spans 12 amino acids. Germline CDR1 reads SEHNR; CDR2 reads FQNEAQ (reference sequence). V lost 4 bases, J lost 5 bases, and 9 bases lay in between. The CDR3 DNA reads TGTGCCAGCAGCTCCCCTTCGGACGAGCAGTACTTC. Amino acid sequence: CASSSPSDEQYF.

In this sample, this clonotype turned up many times. The rearrangement uses TRBV18 and TRBJ2-5; TRBD2 aligns across 7 bases. This CDR3 region has 14 residues. Trimming took 2 bases from V and 5 from J; bases not matched to a gene: 5. The V gene's germline CDR1 is KGHSH and CDR2 LQKENI. The chain's CDR3 is CASSPGLGGETQYF. CDR3 bases: TGTGCCAGCTCACCAGGACTAGGAGGGGAGACCCAGTACTTC.

This chain links TRBV6-1 with TRBJ1-5; D gene ambiguous. Deletions cut 1 base from V and 5 bases from J, with 9 bases between. The CDR3 has 14 amino acids. From germline, CDR1 is MNHNS and CDR2 SASEGT. CDR3 loop: CASSEGAAHQPQHF. As DNA, the CDR3 is TGTGCCAGCAGTGAAGGGGCAGCGCATCAGCCCCAGCATTTT.

J is TRBJ2-4 and V is TRBV18; TRBD1 agrees at 12 bases. CDR1 and CDR2 from the germline V gene are KGHSH and LQKENI. This CDR3 is built from 16 residues. V lost 4 bases to trimming and J lost 7 bases; unmatched junction nucleotides: 8. The CDR3 reads CASSLTGTGGSNIQYF. The DNA for the CDR3 is TGTGCCAGCTCACTTACCGGGACAGGGGGCTCGAACATTCAGTACTTC.

This clonotype was counted between two and nine times. The chain uses TRBV11-2 and TRBJ2-2, with 8 bases lining up with TRBD2. The CDR3 has 16 residues. Trimming removed 0 bases from V and 5 bases from J; junction bases left unmatched: 5. Germline V lookup: CDR1 SGHAT, CDR2 FQNNGV. The CDR3 protein is CASSLDGRADTGELFF. DNA for the CDR3: TGTGCCAGCAGCTTAGACGGGAGGGCCGATACCGGGGAGCTGTTTTTT.

This clonotype has a handful of counts. The chain recombines TRBV30 with TRBJ1-2, with D uncertain. CDR1 and CDR2 (germline): GTSNPN, SVGIG (reference sequence). Trimming left V 4 bases short and J 8 bases short, with 11 bases between. This CDR3 is 11 amino acids long. The CDR3 spells CAWTYTGGYTF. CDR3 sequence (DNA): TGTGCCTGGACATACACCGGGGGCTACACCTTC. Complete variable domain (other parts from reference TRBV30 and TRBJ1-2): SQTIHQWPATLVQPVGSPLSLECTVEGTSNPNLYWYRQAAGRGLQLLFYSVGIGQISSEVPQNLSASRPQDRQFILSSKKLLLSDSGFYLCAWTYTGGYTFGSGTRLTVV.

About this clonotype itself: This sequence may be a read error, since a much larger clone differs from it by one base. The rearrangement uses TRBV25-1 and TRBJ1-3; D is ambiguous. The CDR3 has 15 amino acids. The V gene lost 5 bases and the J gene lost 0 bases, with 11 bases spanning the gap. CDR1 and CDR2 (germline): MGHDK, SYGVNS. The chain's CDR3 is CASSLYSGSGNTIYF. CDR3 DNA: TGTGCCAGCAGTCTGTACTCTGGCTCTGGAAACACCATATATTTT.

Turning to this clonotype: A read error may be the cause here, since a much bigger clone is one base away. The chain carries TRBV2 and TRBJ2-2, with D possibly matching TRBD2 (6 bases). CDR1 and CDR2 (germline): SNHLY, FYNNEI. CDR3 size: 14 residues. As DNA, the CDR3 is TGTGCCAGTCGGGGGACTTATAACACCGGGGAGCTGTGTTTT. Amino acid sequence: CASRGTYNTGELCF.

V is TRBV30 and J is TRBJ1-6; 9 bases are a match to TRBD1. V gave up 8 bases and J gave up 6 bases; unmatched junction bases: 5. The CDR3 is made up of 13 amino acids. Germline lookup yields CDR1 GTSNPN and CDR2 SVGIG (reference sequence). CDR3 protein: CAARDRANSPLHF. The CDR3 DNA reads as TGTGCCGCCCGGGACAGGGCTAATTCACCCCTCCACTTT. Filled out from reference TRBV30 and TRBJ1-6, the complete variable domain reads SQTIHQWPATLVQPVGSPLSLECTVEGTSNPNLYWYRQAAGRGLQLLFYSVGIGQISSEVPQNLSASRPQDRQFILSSKKLLLSDSGFYLCAARDRANSPLHFGNGTRLTVT.